This T cell receptor beta chain was identified during a study of monozygotic twins with cystic fibrosis. Broader study findings: Shared CDR3 numbers were not associated with age, concordance or severity. Monozygotic CF twins shared more identical nucleotide clonotypes than unrelated patients.

CDR3 size: 16 residues. Per the germline V gene, CDR1 is SGHTA and CDR2 is FQGNSA. The V and J ends lost 1 base and 3 bases respectively, with 13 bases between them. Regarding this clone: The antigen remains undetermined.

This table comes from immunoSEQ multiplex PCR, and its TCRdb copy is limited to in-frame clones, with some not included. This table has tens of thousands of clones, less than 98% appearing once. What was sequenced was blood. This TCR derives from a girl under 18 with cystic fibrosis. The J gene is TRBJ1-5, the V gene TRBV7-2; D is possibly TRBD1 (5 bases). CDR3 sequence reads: CASSLVVWGDNQPQHF. The CDR3 DNA reads as TGTGCCAGCAGCTTAGTTGTTTGGGGCGACAATCAGCCCCAGCATTTT.